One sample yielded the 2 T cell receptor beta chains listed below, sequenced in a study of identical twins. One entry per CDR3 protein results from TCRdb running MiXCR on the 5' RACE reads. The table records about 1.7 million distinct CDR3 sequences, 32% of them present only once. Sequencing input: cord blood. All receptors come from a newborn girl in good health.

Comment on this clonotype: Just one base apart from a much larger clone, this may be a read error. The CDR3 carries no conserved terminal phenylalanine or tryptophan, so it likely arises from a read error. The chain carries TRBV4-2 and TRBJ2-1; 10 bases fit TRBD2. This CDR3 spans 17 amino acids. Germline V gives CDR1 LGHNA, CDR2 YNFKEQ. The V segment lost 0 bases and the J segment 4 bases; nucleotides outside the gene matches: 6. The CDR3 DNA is TGTGCCAGCAGCCAAGATGCGGCTAGCGGGAGTTACAATGAGCAGTTCTTA. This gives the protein CASSQDAASGSYNEQFL.

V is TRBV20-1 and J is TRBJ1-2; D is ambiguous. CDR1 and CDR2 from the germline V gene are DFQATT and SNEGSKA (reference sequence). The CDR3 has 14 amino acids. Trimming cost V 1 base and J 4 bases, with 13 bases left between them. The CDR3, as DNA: TGCAGTGCTAGAGTGCAAGCCACCCCCTATGGCTACACCTTC. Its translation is CSARVQATPYGYTF.